This T cell receptor beta chain originates from a study of shared clonotypes between healthy human individuals. Deep was the level used in running the assay. The material for each subset, its genomic DNA, was split evenly across several immunoSEQ plates. The repertoire was sequenced with immunoSEQ multiplex PCR; TCRdb's copy has only in-frame clones and lacks some. The sample comprises around 1.9 million clones, about 93% of which are singletons, and about 1.5% rests with the top ten. This CDR3 is built from 13 residues. Germline loops: CDR1 MNHEY, CDR2 SVGAGI. Between the trimmed V and J ends, which lost 2 bases and 3 bases, there was a span of 7 bases. Naive CD8 populations comprised CD45RO-negative cells positively selected for CCR7, excluding terminally differentiated effector memory CD45RA+ cells.

The TCR originated in a young man in good health. Some clones in this sample may be carry-over from other donors' samples. The chain has TRBV6-5 and TRBJ1-1; D is unclear. Source material: naive CD8+ T cells from PBMCs. For the CDR3, the DNA is TGTGCCAGCAGTTACGCCCCGGACACTGAAGCTTTCTTT. Protein: CASSYAPDTEAFF.